Listed below are T cell receptor beta chains from one sample, sequenced in a study of OX40 agonist ivuxolimab in advanced cancers. Clones were read by immunoSEQ multiplex PCR, and TCRdb kept only the in-frame ones, dropping some. Here the sample spans over 95,000 clones, about four fifths being singletons. The material sequenced was CD4+ or CD8+ T cells sorted from blood, taken in a trial of the OX40 agonist ivuxolimab. The receptors shown here come from an adult with an advanced solid tumor such as melanoma, head and neck, liver or kidney cancer. The CDR3 runs from the conserved cysteine through the conserved F or W. A D gene is named only where the DNA matches it firmly. Only part of the rows carry a size: once, few, many, or a class if the clone is expanded.

V gene	clone size	J gene	D gene	CDR3 DNA	CDR3 protein
TRBV7-2	.	TRBJ2-7	.	TGTGCCAGCAGCTTAGCGGGAGGCTGGAGCTCCTACGAGCAGTACTTC	CASSLAGGWSSYEQYF
TRBV6-5	.	TRBJ2-3	.	TGTGCCAGCAGTACTACAGATACGCAGTATTTT	CASSTTDTQYF
TRBV5-1	.	TRBJ2-2	TRBD1	TGCGCCAGCAGCGGGACAGGGAGGGACACCGGGGAGCTGTTTTTT	CASSGTGRDTGELFF
TRBV6-5	few	TRBJ1-1	TRBD1	TGTGCCAGCAGTACGACAGGGGCCAAAAGGGCAGCTTTCTTT	CASSTTGAKRAAFF
TRBV9	.	TRBJ2-7	.	TGTGCCAGCAGCGTAGGGGCAGGTGGAGTGTACGAGCAGTACTTC	CASSVGAGGVYEQYF
TRBV9	.	TRBJ1-1	TRBD1	TGTGCCAGCAGCGTGAAGACAGGGCCCACTGAAGCTTTCTTT	CASSVKTGPTEAFF
TRBV7-9	.	TRBJ2-5	.	TGTGCCAGCAGCTCCTCCGGGACCCGGGAGACCCAGTACTTC	CASSSSGTRETQYF
TRBV16	.	TRBJ1-3	.	TGTGCCAGCAGCCGGTTCGACCGCAGCTCTGGAAACACCATATATTTT	CASSRFDRSSGNTIYF
TRBV7-9	.	TRBJ1-2	.	TGTGCCAGCAGTTATAACGAAGCTAGTTATGGCTACACCTTC	CASSYNEASYGYTF
TRBV5-5	.	TRBJ2-7	TRBD1	TGTGCCAGCAGCCGGGGACAGGGGGTTCTTTACGAGCAGTACTTC	CASSRGQGVLYEQYF
TRBV5-1	few	TRBJ2-3	.	TGCGCCAGCAGCTTGGACAGGGGAGGAGGCACAGATACGCAGTATTTT	CASSLDRGGGTDTQYF
TRBV29-1	.	TRBJ2-5	.	TGCAGCGTTGAAGGGGAGACCCAGTACTTC	CSVEGETQYF
TRBV7-3	.	TRBJ1-1	.	TGTGCCAGCAGCTTAACCCTGAACACTGAAGCTTTCTTT	CASSLTLNTEAFF
TRBV7-9	.	TRBJ1-1	.	TGTGCCAGCAGTCCCACTGTGAACACTGAAGCTTTCTTT	CASSPTVNTEAFF
TRBV30	.	TRBJ2-7	.	TGTGCCTGGAGTGGCGGGATGCCCTACGAGCAGTACTTC	CAWSGGMPYEQYF
TRBV29-1	.	TRBJ1-2	TRBD1	TGCAGCGTGTCGACAGGGTCTCTTTCTAACTATGGCTACACCTTC	CSVSTGSLSNYGYTF
TRBV6-5	.	TRBJ1-1	TRBD1	TGTGCCAGCAGTCCCCTCAGGGGGGGAACTGAAGCTTTCTTT	CASSPLRGGTEAFF
TRBV29-1	.	TRBJ1-2	TRBD1	TGCAGCGTTGTAGGGACAGGGATCGGCTATGGCTACACCTTC	CSVVGTGIGYGYTF
TRBV19	.	TRBJ2-2	.	TGTGCCAGTAGTATTAAGAGGGAAGCCGGGGAGCTGTTTTTT	CASSIKREAGELFF
TRBV7-9	.	TRBJ2-7	.	TGTGCCAGCAGCTTTGGGACCTCCGAGCAGTACTTC	CASSFGTSEQYF
TRBV10-3	.	TRBJ2-7	TRBD2	TGTGCCATCAGTGAACTAGCGGGAGTAGACGAGCAGTACTTC	CAISELAGVDEQYF
TRBV19	.	TRBJ1-5	.	TGTGCCAGTCGCCGGGTTCTTAGCAATCAGCCCCAGCATTTT	CASRRVLSNQPQHF
TRBV19	.	TRBJ1-1	.	TGTGCCAGTAGTATAGGGATTCAAAGGAGGGGCGATGAAGCTTTCTTT	CASSIGIQRRGDEAFF
TRBV29-1	.	TRBJ2-7	TRBD2	TGCAGCGTTGGGACTAGCGGGAGGTCTTACGAGCAGTACTTC	CSVGTSGRSYEQYF
TRBV7-3	.	TRBJ2-1	.	TGTGCCAGCAGCTTATCAGGGGGGGACTCTGTCAATGAGCAGTTCTTC	CASSLSGGDSVNEQFF
TRBV28	.	TRBJ1-4	TRBD1	TGTGCCAGCAGTTTCCTGGGACAGGGGCGGGAAAAACTGTTTTTT	CASSFLGQGREKLFF
TRBV14	.	TRBJ1-2	.	TGTGCCAGCAGCCAAGTCGGGGGGCGAGATGGCTACACCTTC	CASSQVGGRDGYTF
TRBV7-2	.	TRBJ1-6	.	TGTGCCAGCACCCCGAGCCTGAGATTCTCCCTCCACTTT	CASTPSLRFSLHF
TRBV19	.	TRBJ1-4	.	TGTGCCAGTAGTCGGGGCCCGAATGAAAAACTGTTTTTT	CASSRGPNEKLFF
TRBV4-2	.	TRBJ1-4	.	TGTGCCAGCAGCCAAGATCAGGGCTACTCTGAAAAACTGTTTTTT	CASSQDQGYSEKLFF
TRBV28	few	TRBJ2-1	TRBD1	TGTGCCAGCCGTGAAGGACAGGAATGGTACAATGAGCAGTTCTTC	CASREGQEWYNEQFF
TRBV6-6	.	TRBJ1-5	.	TGTGCCAGCAATTTACAGGATCAGCCCCAGCATTTT	CASNLQDQPQHF
TRBV11-2	.	TRBJ1-3	TRBD1	TGTGCCAGCAGCACAGGGGAACTAAACACCATATATTTT	CASSTGELNTIYF
TRBV7-3	few	TRBJ1-3	.	TGTGCCAGCAGCTTAGAAGTAAACACCATATATTTT	CASSLEVNTIYF
TRBV5-1	.	TRBJ2-1	TRBD2	TGCGCCAGCAGCCCCTCCGGGACTAGCGGGGGCGAGCAGTTCTTC	CASSPSGTSGGEQFF
TRBV7-2	.	TRBJ1-5	.	TGTGCCAGCAGCACCGGGTTGGGCAATCAGCCCCAGCATTTT	CASSTGLGNQPQHF
TRBV7-9	once	TRBJ2-1	TRBD2	TGTGCCAGCAGCTTAGCCAGACTAGCCTCTGAGCAGTTCTTC	CASSLARLASEQFF
TRBV5-1	few	TRBJ2-3	TRBD1	TGCGCCAGCAGCTTTACAGGGGGCTCGGGAGATACGCAGTATTTT	CASSFTGGSGDTQYF
TRBV19	.	TRBJ1-6	.	TGTGCCAGTAGTCTAGACAGGAGTAATTCACCCCTCCACTTT	CASSLDRSNSPLHF
TRBV4-1	.	TRBJ1-5	.	TGCGCCAGCAGCCAAGTGTCAGGAGGGGTAGAGGGTCAGCCCCAGCATTTT	CASSQVSGGVEGQPQHF
TRBV28	once	TRBJ1-2	.	TGTGCCAGCAGTCTCCCGGGTCTCCCACGACGGGTAGCTAACTATGGCTACACCTTC	CASSLPGLPRRVANYGYTF
TRBV11-2	.	TRBJ2-7	.	TGTGCCAGCAGCTTACCGTCTGGCGGCCTCAGAATCTACGAGCAGTACTTC	CASSLPSGGLRIYEQYF